The rows below give T cell receptor beta chains drawn from one sample of a study of a mutant IDH1 vaccine in newly diagnosed glioma. Sequencing used immunoSEQ multiplex PCR; TCRdb keeps in-frame clones, though not all of them. The sample has some 20,000 clones; roughly four fifths are singletons. What these receptors recognize is not known. The starting material was PBMCs, obtained from a glioma patient whose treatment included an IDH1 peptide vaccine. Source of these receptors: a young man with glioma. The CDR3 runs from the conserved cysteine through the conserved F or W. D genes are given only for firm matches. A clone size is listed for some rows: how often the clone was seen (once, few, many), or a class if it is expanded.

CDR3: CASSPDGNYGYTF
DNA: TGTGCCAGCTCTCCGGACGGGAACTATGGCTACACCTTC
V: TRBV18
size: NA
J: TRBJ1-2
D: NA

CDR3: CASSLDRVPGLTGTDTQYF
DNA: TGTGCCAGCAGCTTAGATCGTGTGCCGGGACTAACGGGCACAGATACGCAGTATTTT
V: TRBV11-2
size: NA
J: TRBJ2-3
D: TRBD2

CDR3: CASTGTGAFLNEKLFF
DNA: TGCGCCAGCACGGGGACAGGGGCTTTCTTAAATGAAAAACTGTTTTTT
V: TRBV5-1
size: NA
J: TRBJ1-4
D: TRBD1

CDR3: CASSPTGPTGEKLFF
DNA: TGTGCCAGCAGCCCGACAGGGCCCACCGGGGAAAAACTGTTTTTT
V: TRBV7-2
size: NA
J: TRBJ1-4
D: TRBD1

CDR3: CASSPMGGNTIYF
DNA: TGTGCCAGCAGCCCGATGGGAGGAAACACCATATATTTT
V: TRBV5-6
size: NA
J: TRBJ1-3
D: NA

CDR3: CSGGTDPYEQYF
DNA: TGCAGCGGGGGGACGGATCCCTACGAGCAGTACTTC
V: TRBV29-1
size: NA
J: TRBJ2-7
D: NA

CDR3: CASSEYSSPGELFF
DNA: TGCGCCAGCAGTGAATACAGCTCGCCCGGGGAGCTGTTTTTT
V: TRBV10-2
size: NA
J: TRBJ2-2
D: NA

CDR3: CASSPTGGRSTDTQYF
DNA: TGCGCCAGCAGCCCGACAGGGGGCCGTAGCACAGATACGCAGTATTTT
V: TRBV5-1
size: NA
J: TRBJ2-3
D: TRBD1

CDR3: CASSIVGSTFTDTQYF
DNA: TGTGCCAGTAGTATAGTAGGATCTACTTTCACAGATACGCAGTATTTT
V: TRBV19
size: NA
J: TRBJ2-3
D: NA

CDR3: CASSKAFWGLLKTYEQYF
DNA: TGTGCCAGCAGCAAAGCATTTTGGGGACTCCTGAAGACCTACGAGCAGTACTTC
V: TRBV21-1
size: NA
J: TRBJ2-7
D: NA

CDR3: CASSEFGQLNTEAFF
DNA: TGTGCCAGCAGTGAATTTGGACAACTGAACACTGAAGCTTTCTTT
V: TRBV6-1
size: NA
J: TRBJ1-1
D: NA

CDR3: CASREQGLNTEAFF
DNA: TGCGCCAGCAGGGAACAGGGGTTGAACACTGAAGCTTTCTTT
V: TRBV5-1
size: once
J: TRBJ1-1
D: TRBD1

CDR3: CASSLPGQGGIYTGELFF
DNA: TGCGCCAGCAGCCTCCCCGGACAGGGGGGGATTTACACCGGGGAGCTGTTTTTT
V: TRBV4-1
size: NA
J: TRBJ2-2
D: TRBD1

CDR3: CASSWDRGPNTEAFF
DNA: TGTGCCAGCAGCTGGGACAGGGGGCCTAACACTGAAGCTTTCTTT
V: TRBV11-1
size: NA
J: TRBJ1-1
D: TRBD1

CDR3: CASSEAAGYNQPQHF
DNA: TGTGCCAGCAGTGAAGCGGCTGGGTACAATCAGCCCCAGCATTTT
V: TRBV6-1
size: NA
J: TRBJ1-5
D: NA

CDR3: CASSLVGPSGIQYF
DNA: TGTGCCAGCAGCTTAGTGGGGCCTTCGGGAATTCAGTACTTC
V: TRBV7-9
size: NA
J: TRBJ2-7
D: NA

CDR3: CASSLGGTSSGYNEQFF
DNA: TGTGCCAGCAGCTTAGGAGGCACCTCTAGCGGATACAATGAGCAGTTCTTC
V: TRBV7-2
size: NA
J: TRBJ2-1
D: TRBD2

CDR3: CASSLEASSYNEQFF
DNA: TGCGCCAGCAGCTTGGAGGCCAGCTCCTACAATGAGCAGTTCTTC
V: TRBV5-1
size: NA
J: TRBJ2-1
D: NA

CDR3: CASSPNRVDQPQHF
DNA: TGTGCCAGTAGTCCAAACAGGGTGGATCAGCCCCAGCATTTT
V: TRBV19
size: NA
J: TRBJ1-5
D: NA

CDR3: CASSDPQGTSTDTQYF
DNA: TGTGCCAGCAGTGATCCCCAGGGGACTAGCACAGATACGCAGTATTTT
V: TRBV2
size: NA
J: TRBJ2-3
D: NA

CDR3: CASSSGPRGAEAFF
DNA: TGCGCCAGCAGCTCCGGACCCCGAGGGGCTGAAGCTTTCTTT
V: TRBV5-1
size: NA
J: TRBJ1-1
D: NA

CDR3: CASSIGGTGGEQYF
DNA: TGTGCCAGTAGTATAGGTGGCACAGGAGGCGAGCAGTACTTC
V: TRBV19
size: NA
J: TRBJ2-7
D: NA

CDR3: CASSLPGGPSGNTIYF
DNA: TGCGCCAGCAGCCTCCCAGGGGGTCCCTCTGGAAACACCATATATTTT
V: TRBV5-1
size: NA
J: TRBJ1-3
D: TRBD1

CDR3: CASSEALRGTEAFF
DNA: TGTGCCAGCAGTGAAGCGCTTCGGGGCACTGAAGCTTTCTTT
V: TRBV6-1
size: NA
J: TRBJ1-1
D: NA

CDR3: CSATGEGGANYGYTF
DNA: TGCAGCGCTACGGGTGAGGGAGGAGCTAACTATGGCTACACCTTC
V: TRBV29-1
size: once
J: TRBJ1-2
D: NA